The present TCR beta chain was sequenced within a study of OX40 agonist ivuxolimab in advanced cancers. Study context: Patients were about 83% male with ages about 20 to 79, mean approximately 55.

Unmatched junction bases numbered 6, after V lost 3 bases and J lost 1 base. The CDR3 runs to 16 residues. Germline CDR1 MNHNS, CDR2 SASEGT. Worth noting for this clone: The antigen remains undetermined.

Points from the study as a whole: In CD8+ T cells, expanded clones were on average more numerous than in CD4+.

Here immunoSEQ multiplex PCR was the method, and the copy in TCRdb shows in-frame clones only, minus some. Altogether under 95,000 clones are present, 85% being singletons, with the ten largest covering about a sixth. This chain connects TRBV6-1 to TRBJ1-3; 7 nucleotides align to TRBD1. The sample in question was CD4+ or CD8+ T cells sorted from blood, obtained in a trial of the OX40 agonist ivuxolimab. The receptor's source is an adult with an advanced solid tumor such as melanoma, head and neck, liver or kidney cancer. The CDR3 DNA is TGTGCCAGCAGTGATGGAGGACAGGTGTCTGGAAACACCATATATTTT. It specifies CASSDGGQVSGNTIYF.